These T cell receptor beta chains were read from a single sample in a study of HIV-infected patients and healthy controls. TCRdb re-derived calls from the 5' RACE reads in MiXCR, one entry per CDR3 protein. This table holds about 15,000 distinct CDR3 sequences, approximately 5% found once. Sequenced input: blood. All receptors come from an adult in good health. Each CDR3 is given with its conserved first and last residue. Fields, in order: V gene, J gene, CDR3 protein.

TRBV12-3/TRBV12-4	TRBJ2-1	CASSPEQGARQFF
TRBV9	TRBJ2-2	CASSVAHIVRTGDTGELFF
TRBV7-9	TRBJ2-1	CASSPGSGTANEQFF
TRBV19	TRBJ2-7	CASSTFRDRVGEQYF
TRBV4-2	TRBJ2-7	CASSQDGSGQNYEQYF
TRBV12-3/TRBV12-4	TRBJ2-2	CASSMGLAGNTGELFF
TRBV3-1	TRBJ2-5	CASSFLLAGTETQYF
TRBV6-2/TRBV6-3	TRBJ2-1	CASSYQDRGSEKQFF
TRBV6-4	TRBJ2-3	CASSKGLGTDTQYF
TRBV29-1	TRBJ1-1	CSVEGQGGTEAFF
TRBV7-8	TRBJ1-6	CASSLTARDSPLHF
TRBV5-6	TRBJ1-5	CASSLYWGGNQPQHF
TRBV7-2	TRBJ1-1	CASSWGLILFTEAFF
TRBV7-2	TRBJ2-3	CASSLGAWDTQYF
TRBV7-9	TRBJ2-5	CASSPATGGEHGTQYF
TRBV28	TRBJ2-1	CASSLSGLGEQFF
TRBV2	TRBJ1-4	CASSYTAEKLFF
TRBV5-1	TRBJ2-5	CASSGGAGYQETQYF
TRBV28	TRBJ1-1	CASIIPPGTEAFF
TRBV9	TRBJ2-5	CASSVGTSRQETQYF
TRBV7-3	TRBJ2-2	CASSEPGLGQTGELFF
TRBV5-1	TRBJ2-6	CASSPVAGSGANVLTF
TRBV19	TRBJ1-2	CASSLDRATEANYGYTF
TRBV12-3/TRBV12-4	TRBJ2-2	CASSFRFGVPNTGELFF
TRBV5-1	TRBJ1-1	CASSLVSHLNTEAFF
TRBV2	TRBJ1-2	CASKSRGRLDGYTF
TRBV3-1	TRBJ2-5	CASSRASGAVWETQYF
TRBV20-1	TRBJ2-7	CSARAQGSYEQYF
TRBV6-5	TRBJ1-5	CASSLAPDSGSPQHF
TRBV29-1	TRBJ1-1	CSDDTDRGAFF
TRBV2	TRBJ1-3	CASSMKGTDSGNTIYF
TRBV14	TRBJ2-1	CASSQWDRRLFF
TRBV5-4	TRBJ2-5	CASSPGGTSGRETQYF
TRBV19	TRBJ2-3	CASSLKNLNTQYF
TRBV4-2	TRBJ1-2	CASSQDPQGWNGYTF
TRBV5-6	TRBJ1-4	CASSWTGAGEKLFF
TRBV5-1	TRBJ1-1	CASSGGLMNTEAFF
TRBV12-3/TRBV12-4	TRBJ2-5	CASSAAGTLYQETQYF
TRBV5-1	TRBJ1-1	CASSLDHRGLAEAFF
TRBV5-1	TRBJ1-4	CASSRTGISTNEKLFF
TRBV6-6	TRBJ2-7	CASSYPGTNSYEQYF